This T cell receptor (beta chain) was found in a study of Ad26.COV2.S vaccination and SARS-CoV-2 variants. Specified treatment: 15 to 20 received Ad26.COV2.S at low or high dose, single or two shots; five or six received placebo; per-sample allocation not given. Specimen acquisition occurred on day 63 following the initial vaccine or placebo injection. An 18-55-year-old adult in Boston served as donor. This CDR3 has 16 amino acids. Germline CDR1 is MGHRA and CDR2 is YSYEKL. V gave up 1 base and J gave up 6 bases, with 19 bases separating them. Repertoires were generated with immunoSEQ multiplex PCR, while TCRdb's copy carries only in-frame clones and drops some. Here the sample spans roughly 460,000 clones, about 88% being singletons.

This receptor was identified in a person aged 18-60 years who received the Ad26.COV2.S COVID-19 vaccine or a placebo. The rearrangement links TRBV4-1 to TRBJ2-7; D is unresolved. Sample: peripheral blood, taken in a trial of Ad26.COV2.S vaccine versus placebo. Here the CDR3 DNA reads TGCGCCAGCAGCCAAGGTCGCCCTGGAGATATCGGCGAGCAGTACTTC. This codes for CASSQGRPGDIGEQYF.